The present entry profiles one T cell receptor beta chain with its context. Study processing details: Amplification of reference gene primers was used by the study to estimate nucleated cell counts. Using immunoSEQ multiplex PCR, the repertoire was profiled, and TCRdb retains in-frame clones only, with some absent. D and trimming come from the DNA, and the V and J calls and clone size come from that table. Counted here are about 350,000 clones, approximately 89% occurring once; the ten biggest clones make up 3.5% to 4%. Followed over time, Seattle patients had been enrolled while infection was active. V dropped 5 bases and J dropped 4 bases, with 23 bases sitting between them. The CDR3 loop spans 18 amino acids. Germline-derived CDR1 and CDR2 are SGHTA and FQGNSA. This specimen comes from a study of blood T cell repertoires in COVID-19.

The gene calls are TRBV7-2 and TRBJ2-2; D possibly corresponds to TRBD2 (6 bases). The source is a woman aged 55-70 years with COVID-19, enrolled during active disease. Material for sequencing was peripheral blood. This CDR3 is CASSPELGGVGSTGELFF. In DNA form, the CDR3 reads TGTGCCAGCAGCCCCGAGCTAGGTGGGGTCGGGAGCACCGGGGAGCTGTTTTTT.